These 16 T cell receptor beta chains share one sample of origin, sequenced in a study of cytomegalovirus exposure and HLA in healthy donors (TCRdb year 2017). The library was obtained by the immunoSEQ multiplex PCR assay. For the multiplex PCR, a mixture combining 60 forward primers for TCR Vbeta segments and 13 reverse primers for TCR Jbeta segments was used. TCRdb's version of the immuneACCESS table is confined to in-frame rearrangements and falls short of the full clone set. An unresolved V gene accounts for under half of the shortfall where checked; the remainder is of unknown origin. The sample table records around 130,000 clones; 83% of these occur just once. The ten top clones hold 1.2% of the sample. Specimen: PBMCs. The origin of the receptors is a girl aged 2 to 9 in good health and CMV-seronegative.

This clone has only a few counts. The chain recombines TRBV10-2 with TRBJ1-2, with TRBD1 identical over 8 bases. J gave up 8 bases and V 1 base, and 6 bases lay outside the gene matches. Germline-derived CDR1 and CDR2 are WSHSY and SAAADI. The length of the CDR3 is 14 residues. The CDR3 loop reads CASSELTGASGYTF. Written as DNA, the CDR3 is TGCGCCAGCAGTGAGTTGACAGGGGCAAGCGGCTACACCTTC.

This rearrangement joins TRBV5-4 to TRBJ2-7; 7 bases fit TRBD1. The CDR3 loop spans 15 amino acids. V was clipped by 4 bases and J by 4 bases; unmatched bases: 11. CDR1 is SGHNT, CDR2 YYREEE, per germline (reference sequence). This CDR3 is CASSTTTGTVYEQYF. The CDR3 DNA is TGTGCCAGCAGCACCACGACCGGGACAGTATACGAGCAGTACTTC. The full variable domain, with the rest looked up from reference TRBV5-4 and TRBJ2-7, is ETGVTQSPTHLIKTRGQQVTLRCSSQSGHNTVSWYQQALGQGPQFIFQYYREEENGRGNFPPRFSGLQFPNYSSELNVNALELDDSALYLCASSTTTGTVYEQYFGPGTRLTVT.

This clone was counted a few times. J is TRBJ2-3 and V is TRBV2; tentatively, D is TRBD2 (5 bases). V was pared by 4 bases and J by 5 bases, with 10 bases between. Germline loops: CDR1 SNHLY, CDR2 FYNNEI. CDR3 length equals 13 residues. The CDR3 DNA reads TGTGCCAGCAGTGCCTCTGGAGGAGATACGCAGTATTTT. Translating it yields CASSASGGDTQYF.

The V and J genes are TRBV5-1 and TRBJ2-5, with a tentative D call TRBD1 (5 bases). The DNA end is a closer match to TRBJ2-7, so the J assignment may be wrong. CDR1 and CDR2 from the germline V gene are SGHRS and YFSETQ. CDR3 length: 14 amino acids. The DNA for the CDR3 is TGCGCCAGCAGCTTGGATTACAGGTCCCACGAGCAGTACTTC. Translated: CASSLDYRSHEQYF.

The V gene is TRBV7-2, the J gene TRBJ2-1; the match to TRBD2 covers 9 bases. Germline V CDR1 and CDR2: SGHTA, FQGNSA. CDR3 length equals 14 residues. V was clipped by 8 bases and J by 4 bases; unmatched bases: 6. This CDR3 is CASGHSGSYNEQFF. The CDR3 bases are TGTGCCAGCGGACATAGCGGGAGTTACAATGAGCAGTTCTTC.

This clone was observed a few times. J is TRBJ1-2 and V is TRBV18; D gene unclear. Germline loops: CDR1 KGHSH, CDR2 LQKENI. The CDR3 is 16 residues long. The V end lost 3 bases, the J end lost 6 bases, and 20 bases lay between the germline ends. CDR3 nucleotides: TGTGCCAGCTCACCTAGCTTCCGGACTCCGGCGGATGGCTACACCTTC. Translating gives CASSPSFRTPADGYTF.

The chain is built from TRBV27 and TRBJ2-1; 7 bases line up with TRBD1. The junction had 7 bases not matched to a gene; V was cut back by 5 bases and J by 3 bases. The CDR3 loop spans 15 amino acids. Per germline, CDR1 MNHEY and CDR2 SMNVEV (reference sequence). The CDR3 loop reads CASSAGTESYNEQFF. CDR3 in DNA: TGTGCCAGCAGTGCCGGGACAGAGAGCTACAATGAGCAGTTCTTC.

Here the CDR3 DNA reads TGTGCCAGCAGTGCCATTCATGAGAATTCACCCCTCCACTTT. Residues: CASSAIHENSPLHF. The J gene is TRBJ1-6, the V gene TRBV6-1, with D unclear. This CDR3 spans 14 amino acids. The V end lost 4 bases, the J end lost 7 bases, and 11 bases lay between the germline ends. Germline lookup yields CDR1 MNHNS and CDR2 SASEGT.

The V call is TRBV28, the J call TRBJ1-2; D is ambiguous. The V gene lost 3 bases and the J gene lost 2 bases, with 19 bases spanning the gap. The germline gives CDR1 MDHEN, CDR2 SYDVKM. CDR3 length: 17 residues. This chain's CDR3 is CASSFLRLAGTNYGYTF. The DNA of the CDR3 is TGTGCCAGCAGTTTCCTCCGCCTAGCAGGCACCAACTATGGCTACACCTTC.

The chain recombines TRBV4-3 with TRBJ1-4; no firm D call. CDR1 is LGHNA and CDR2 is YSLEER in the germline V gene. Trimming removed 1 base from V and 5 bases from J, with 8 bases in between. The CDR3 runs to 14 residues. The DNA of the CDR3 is TGCGCCAGCAGCCAAGCGTGGCAGAATGAAAAACTGTTTTTT. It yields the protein CASSQAWQNEKLFF.

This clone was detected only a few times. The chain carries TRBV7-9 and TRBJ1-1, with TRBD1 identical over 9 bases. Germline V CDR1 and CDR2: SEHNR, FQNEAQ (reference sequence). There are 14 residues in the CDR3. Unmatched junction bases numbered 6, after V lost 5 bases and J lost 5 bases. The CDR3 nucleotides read TGTGCCAGCAGCCTCGACAGGGGGGGGACTGAAGCTTTCTTT. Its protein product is CASSLDRGGTEAFF.

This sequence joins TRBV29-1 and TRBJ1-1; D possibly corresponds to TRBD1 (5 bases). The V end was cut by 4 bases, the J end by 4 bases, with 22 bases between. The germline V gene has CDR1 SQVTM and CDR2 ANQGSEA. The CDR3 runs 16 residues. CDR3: CSVGLPERPGGTEAFF. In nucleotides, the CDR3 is TGCAGCGTTGGGCTCCCCGAGAGGCCCGGGGGCACTGAAGCTTTCTTT. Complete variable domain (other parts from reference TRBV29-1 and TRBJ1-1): SAVISQKPSRDICQRGTSLTIQCQVDSQVTMMFWYRQQPGQSLTLIATANQGSEATYESGFVIDKFPISRPNLTFSTLTVSNMSPEDSSIYLCSVGLPERPGGTEAFFGQGTRLTVV.

The CDR3 DNA is TGTGCCAGCAGGGGACAGGGACCGTTGAGCTCCTACGAGCAGTACTTC. Protein product: CASRGQGPLSSYEQYF. The rearrangement links TRBV5-6 to TRBJ2-7; 9 bases agree with TRBD1. The CDR3 consists of 16 residues. V gave up 5 bases and J gave up 0 bases; unmatched junction bases: 9. In germline, CDR1 is SGHDT, CDR2 YYEEEE. The full variable domain, in which reference TRBV5-6 and TRBJ2-7 provide the parts outside the CDR3, is DAGVTQSPTHLIKTRGQQVTLRCSPKSGHDTVSWYQQALGQGPQFIFQYYEEEERQRGNFPDRFSGHQFPNYSSELNVNALLLGDSALYLCASRGQGPLSSYEQYFGPGTRLTVT.

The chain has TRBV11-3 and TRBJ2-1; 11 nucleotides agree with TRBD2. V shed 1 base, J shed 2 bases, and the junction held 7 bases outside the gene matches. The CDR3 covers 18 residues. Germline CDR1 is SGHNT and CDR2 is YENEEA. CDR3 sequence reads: CASSLGVLTSGAYNEQFF. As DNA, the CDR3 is TGTGCCAGCAGCTTAGGGGTTCTGACTAGCGGGGCCTACAATGAGCAGTTCTTC.

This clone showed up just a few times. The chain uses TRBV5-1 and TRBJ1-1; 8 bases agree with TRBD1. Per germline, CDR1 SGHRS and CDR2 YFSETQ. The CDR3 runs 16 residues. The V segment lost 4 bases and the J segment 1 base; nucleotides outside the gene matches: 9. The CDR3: CASSHGQGNSNTEAFF. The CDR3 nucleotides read TGCGCCAGCAGCCACGGACAGGGTAATTCGAACACTGAAGCTTTCTTT.

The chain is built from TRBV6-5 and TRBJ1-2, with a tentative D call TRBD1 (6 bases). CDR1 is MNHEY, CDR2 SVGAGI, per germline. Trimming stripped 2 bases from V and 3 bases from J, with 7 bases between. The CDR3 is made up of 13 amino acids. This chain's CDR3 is CASSYGQHYGYTF. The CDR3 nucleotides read TGTGCCAGCAGTTACGGACAGCACTATGGCTACACCTTC.